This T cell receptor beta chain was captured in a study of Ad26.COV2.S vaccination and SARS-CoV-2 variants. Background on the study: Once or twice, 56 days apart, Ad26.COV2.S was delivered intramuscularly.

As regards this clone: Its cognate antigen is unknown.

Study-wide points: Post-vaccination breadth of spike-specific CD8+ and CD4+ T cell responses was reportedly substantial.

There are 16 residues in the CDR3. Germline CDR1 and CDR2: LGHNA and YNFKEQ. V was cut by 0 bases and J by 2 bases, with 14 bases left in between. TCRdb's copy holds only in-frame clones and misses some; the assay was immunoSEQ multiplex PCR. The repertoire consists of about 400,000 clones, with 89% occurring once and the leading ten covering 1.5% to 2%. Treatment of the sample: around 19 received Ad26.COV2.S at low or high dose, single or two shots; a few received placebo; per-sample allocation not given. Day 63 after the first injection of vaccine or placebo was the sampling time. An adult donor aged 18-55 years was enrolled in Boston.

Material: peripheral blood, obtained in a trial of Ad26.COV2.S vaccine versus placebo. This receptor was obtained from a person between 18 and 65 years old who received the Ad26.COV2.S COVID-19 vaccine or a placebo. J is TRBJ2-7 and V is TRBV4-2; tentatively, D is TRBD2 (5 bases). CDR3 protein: CASSQDERRGTYEQYF. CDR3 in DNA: TGTGCCAGCAGCCAAGATGAGCGGAGAGGGACCTACGAGCAGTACTTC.